These 8 T cell receptor beta chains were sequenced from one sample in a study of blood T cell repertoires in COVID-19. Produced via immunoSEQ multiplex PCR; TCRdb's table is partial and in-frame only. Of over 90,000 clones in the sample, more than 65% are singletons; the top ten hold around 27%. Material for sequencing was peripheral blood. All receptors derive from a man older than 75 with active or convalescent COVID-19.

The V gene is TRBV14, the J gene TRBJ2-1; D is unresolved. This CDR3 contains 12 residues. V lost 5 bases, J lost 4 bases, and 6 bases lay in between. Germline values: CDR1 SGHDN, CDR2 FVKESK. The CDR3 is CASSSPYNEQFF. DNA of the CDR3: TGTGCCAGCAGCTCCCCATACAATGAGCAGTTCTTC.

The J gene is TRBJ1-2, the V gene TRBV5-1; D might be TRBD1 (5 bases). Germline CDR1 is SGHRS and CDR2 is YFSETQ. V was trimmed by 2 bases and J by 4 bases, leaving 15 bases between them. This CDR3 spans 15 amino acids. This CDR3 is CASSFRQDTIYGYTF. Written as DNA, the CDR3 is TGCGCCAGCAGCTTCCGGCAGGACACAATCTATGGCTACACCTTC.

The chain carries TRBV4-2 and TRBJ2-3; perhaps TRBD2 as D (5 bases). This CDR3 is built from 19 residues. Germline V lookup: CDR1 LGHNA, CDR2 YNFKEQ. Trimming cost V 1 base and J 2 bases, with 22 bases left between them. Here the CDR3 DNA reads TGTGCCAGCAGCCAAGGAGACCTAACTAGTGCGGCAACCACAGATACGCAGTATTTT. This encodes CASSQGDLTSAATTDTQYF.

This clone occurred a few times. This chain joins TRBV9 and TRBJ1-5; TRBD1 matches 7 bases. Germline V gene sequence: CDR1 SGDLS, CDR2 YYNGEE. The CDR3 is 14 residues long. Trimming cost V 3 bases and J 5 bases; bases outside gene matches: 5. The CDR3 nucleotides read TGTGCCAGCAGCGGAGGGGGCAGTTATCAGCCCCAGCATTTT. Translating gives CASSGGGSYQPQHF.

The V gene is TRBV30, the J gene TRBJ1-1; D is unresolved. The V end was cut by 2 bases, the J end by 5 bases, with 18 bases between. The germline V gene encodes CDR1 GTSNPN and CDR2 SVGIG (reference sequence). CDR3 length: 15 amino acids. The CDR3, as DNA: TGTGCCTGGAGTCCCTTGGGTCTGGCGGGAACTGAAGCTTTCTTT. It is translated as CAWSPLGLAGTEAFF.

This sequence joins TRBV5-1 and TRBJ2-6; D gene ambiguous. There are 15 residues in the CDR3. Trimming took off 0 bases at V and 0 bases at J, with 4 bases between the two ends. Germline CDR1 and CDR2: SGHRS and YFSETQ. CDR3 sequence: CASSLDTSGANVLTF. Written as DNA, the CDR3 is TGCGCCAGCAGCTTGGACACCTCTGGGGCCAACGTCCTGACTTTC.

The V call is TRBV3-1 (or the pseudogene TRBV3-2), the J call TRBJ1-4; TRBD1 is a possible D gene (5 bases). The CDR3 has 16 amino acids. CDR1 is LGHDT and CDR2 is YNNKEL in the germline V gene (reference sequence). V was clipped by 5 bases and J by 3 bases, with 16 bases between them. CDR3 DNA sequence: TGTGCCAGCAGCTGGACATCCCAGGGCCCTAATGAAAAACTGTTTTTT. Translated: CASSWTSQGPNEKLFF.

The V and J genes are TRBV5-1 and TRBJ1-2, with TRBD1 as a possible D gene (5 bases). This CDR3 region has 15 residues. Germline values: CDR1 SGHRS, CDR2 YFSETQ. The ends were cut back, 3 bases at V and 0 bases at J, with 12 bases in the middle. DNA for the CDR3: TGCGCCAGCAGCTCACGACAGCAGTCTAACTATGGCTACACCTTC. It yields the protein CASSSRQQSNYGYTF.